This T cell receptor beta chain was captured by sequencing in a study of neurological immune-mediated disorders (dated 2019 in TCRdb). As for the study more broadly: The study compared peripheral blood TCR-beta repertoires of HTLV-I-associated myelopathy (HAM/TSP) patients, multiple sclerosis patients and healthy controls using UMI-based sequencing. The approximately 100 TCR-beta libraries included longitudinal samples, technical triplicates and paired sorted CD4+ and CD8+ T-cell subsets alongside PBMC samples. The cohort was made up of about 65 subjects, consisting of about 15 HAM/TSP patients, about 35 multiple sclerosis patients and approximately 20 healthy controls. Technical triplicate libraries were sequenced so that the variability in frequency of each individual clone could be precisely calculated.

cDNA was synthesized by template-switch 5'RACE using a primer carrying a 10-nucleotide random unique molecular identifier by which each TCR transcript was tagged. Every sequencing run covered 15-18 subjects and yielded more than 160 million TCR-beta sequences. The RNeasy kit was used to extract total RNA. TCR-beta VDJ regions were amplified with primers for the TCR constant region and the 5'RACE anchor, using the KAPA Real-time Library Amplification kit. Sample indexes and Illumina adaptors were added in a first PCR, after which library yield was increased in a second PCR. After Ampure bead purification, the roughly 650 bp TCR product was size-selected on a 2% E-gel SizeSelection system. Before pooling, libraries had their quality checked on a Bioanalyzer, their concentration measured with Qubit, and their quantity determined with the Kapa Library Quantification kit. Libraries were sequenced paired-end 2 x 150 bp on an Illumina HiSeq 2500. To increase sequence diversity, about 25-31% phiX was spiked into each library pool. Per the original workflow: The quality-filtered reads were processed with the UMI-based MiGEC pipeline, whose error correction step removed more than 90% of the raw TCR sequences. IMGT germline references were used for alignment of VDJ genes, and clonotypes were defined by a unique CDR3 amino acid sequence together with V-J genes. Clonal expansion, Shannon diversity and CDR3 relatedness (CalcPairwiseDistances, ClusterSamples) were evaluated with VDJtools, and phylogenetic trees were built with CLCbio workbench. Clones with at least 8 unique UMIs were defined as expanded, with this threshold being based on coefficient-of-variation modelling across technical triplicates. TCRdb cleaned the public reads at Q25 with fastp, built clones with MiXCR and kept in-frame beta chains. When rows share a CDR3 protein, they turn into one entry using the most common DNA and genes. In this record, the V and J calls reflect TCRdb's handling and not the investigators' own analysis. This sample lists about 30,000 distinct CDR3 sequences; around 17% were detected once. The leading ten clones occupy approximately 5% of the sample.

This clonotype has at least ten counts. Its specific antigen is unknown. Base quality data are lacking; no much larger clone is found one base away. According to the study, the label for this sample's time point signals: technical triplicate 3. Sorted-subset TCR libraries were prepared from roughly 940,000 sorted CD4+ or CD8+ T cells. Peripheral blood was subjected to Ficoll-Hypaque density gradient centrifugation to isolate PBMCs, which were then cryopreserved in liquid nitrogen. The study also sequenced paired sorted CD4+ and CD8+ subsets from healthy controls, HAM/TSP patients and MS patients. The research as a whole found: Expanded clones from different subjects shared no identical CDR3 amino acid sequences, which suggests that TCR-beta repertoires were private in all groups. TCR clonal expansion was greatest in HAM/TSP patients and smallest in MS patients, who ranked below even healthy controls.

Input material: CD4+ T cells from blood. The origin of this receptor is a female donor with HTLV-1-associated myelopathy (HAM/TSP).

The DNA sequence is given as TGTGCCAGCAGTTACGGGGCAGGGGCAGATACGCAGTATTTT. It translates as CASSYGAGADTQYF. The V gene is TRBV6-5 and the J gene is TRBJ2-3, and perhaps TRBD1 as D gene, on 6 matching bases. V loses 2 bases of germline sequence and J loses 4 bases, and the interval between the two ends is 10 bases. Measured from the cysteine to the phenylalanine, the CDR3 is 14 residues long. Only CDR3 DNA is held: 42 bases, read in frame from base 1. Reading the germline V gene gives CDR1 MNHEY and CDR2 SVGAGI.